The following is a T cell receptor beta chain sequence with its context. Its antigen remains unidentified. Germline V lookup: CDR1 SGHAT, CDR2 FQNNGV. CDR3 size: 16 residues. V lost 5 bases and J 2 bases, leaving 18 bases between the germline ends. The data are from a study of OX40 agonist ivuxolimab in advanced cancers. Overall study context: A male proportion of just over 80% was recorded, with mean age approximately 57 years and range roughly 23 to 79. Past anti-PD-1, anti-PD-L1 or anti-CTLA-4 therapy was accepted, and 30% to 45% had received some. Study-wide findings and caveats: Low normalized clonal expansion also occurred in some nonresponding patients.

This table comes from immunoSEQ multiplex PCR, and its TCRdb copy is limited to in-frame clones, with some not included. The table has more than 90,000 clones, under 90% seen once. The chain combines TRBV11-2 with TRBJ1-1, with a weak D call TRBD1 (6 bases). The source material was CD4+ or CD8+ T cells sorted from blood, sampled in a trial of the OX40 agonist ivuxolimab. This receptor was identified in an adult with an advanced solid tumor such as melanoma, head and neck, liver or kidney cancer. The CDR3 nucleotides read TGTGCCAGCAGCCTCGCCGGGGGCAGTATTAACACTGAAGCTTTCTTT. Protein sequence: CASSLAGGSINTEAFF.